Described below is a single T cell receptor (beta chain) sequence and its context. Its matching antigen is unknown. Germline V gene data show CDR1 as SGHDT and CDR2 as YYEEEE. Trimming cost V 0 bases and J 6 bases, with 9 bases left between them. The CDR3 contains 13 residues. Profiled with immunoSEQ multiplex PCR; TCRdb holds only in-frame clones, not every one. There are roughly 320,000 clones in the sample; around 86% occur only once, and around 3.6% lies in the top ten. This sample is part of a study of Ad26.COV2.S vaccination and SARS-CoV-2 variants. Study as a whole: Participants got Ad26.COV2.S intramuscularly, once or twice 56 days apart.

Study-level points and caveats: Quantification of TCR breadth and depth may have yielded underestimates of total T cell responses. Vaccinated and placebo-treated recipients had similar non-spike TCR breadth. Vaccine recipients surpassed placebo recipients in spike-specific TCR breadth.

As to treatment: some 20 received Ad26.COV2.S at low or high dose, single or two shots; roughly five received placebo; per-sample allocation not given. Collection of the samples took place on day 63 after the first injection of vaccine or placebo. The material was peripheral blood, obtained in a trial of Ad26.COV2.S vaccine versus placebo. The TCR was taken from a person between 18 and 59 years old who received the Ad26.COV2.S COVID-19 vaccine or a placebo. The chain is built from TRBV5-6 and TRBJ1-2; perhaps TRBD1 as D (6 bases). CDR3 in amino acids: CASSLDRDNGYTF. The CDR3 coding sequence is TGTGCCAGCAGCTTGGACAGGGATAATGGCTACACCTTC.